Each of the 22 T cell receptor beta chains below was sequenced from the same sample in a study of Graves' ophthalmopathy and Graves' hyperthyroidism. Amplification of TCR beta CDR3 regions used RNA transcripts. Second-round multiplex PCR followed a first-round RT-PCR using HTBI primers. TCRdb recomputed calls from the multiplex PCR reads with MiXCR, one row per CDR3 protein. This table holds 350,000 to 450,000 distinct CDR3 sequences, approximately 16% found once. The specimen sequenced was peripheral blood. These receptors were collected from a woman aged 18-29 years with Graves' ophthalmopathy.

V and J are TRBV9 and TRBJ1-2; TRBD1 agrees at 7 bases. J lost 10 bases, V lost 4 bases, and 13 bases had no gene match. Germline CDR1 and CDR2: SGDLS and YYNGEE. There are 14 residues in the CDR3. CDR3 loop: CASSPPGRDSPYTF. The CDR3 coding sequence is TGTGCCAGCAGCCCTCCAGGGAGGGACAGCCCCTACACCTTC.

This clonotype was detected ten times or more. V usage is TRBV12-3 or TRBV12-4 and J usage is TRBJ1-6; D perhaps matches TRBD1 (5 bases). V dropped 6 bases and J dropped 6 bases, with 12 bases sitting between them. The CDR3 extends over 14 amino acids. The CDR3 loop reads CASSVGPLNSPLHF. The CDR3 coding sequence is TGTGCCAGCAGCGTGGGACCGCTTAATTCACCCCTCCACTTT.

The chain recombines TRBV5-1 with TRBJ2-3; possible D gene TRBD1, 6 bases. The CDR3 length is 15 residues. Germline-derived CDR1 and CDR2 are SGHRS and YFSETQ. The V end was cut by 0 bases, the J end by 4 bases, with 12 bases between. The chain's CDR3 is CASSLARDKADTQYF. The CDR3 nucleotides read TGCGCCAGCAGCTTGGCCCGGGACAAGGCAGATACGCAGTATTTT.

This clonotype was detected ten times or more. The rearrangement links TRBV20-1 to TRBJ2-2; 13 bases match TRBD2. The length of the CDR3 is 14 residues. CDR1 and CDR2 (germline): DFQATT, SNEGSKA (reference sequence). The ends lost 6 bases at V and 5 bases at J; junction bases unmatched: 3. The CDR3 nucleotides are TGCAGTGCAAGACTAGCGGGAGGTACCGGGGAGCTGTTTTTT. It translates to CSARLAGGTGELFF.

The genes are TRBV12-3 or TRBV12-4 and TRBJ1-1; D remains ambiguous. V was cut by 6 bases and J by 4 bases, with 12 bases left in between. The CDR3 covers 13 residues. The CDR3 here is CASSTLQGTEAFF. The CDR3 DNA is TGTGCCAGCAGCACTCTACAAGGCACTGAAGCTTTCTTT.

This clonotype was observed many times. This rearrangement joins TRBV20-1 to TRBJ1-5; D perhaps matches TRBD1 (6 bases). Trimming stripped 3 bases from V and 0 bases from J, with 12 bases between. The germline V gene has CDR1 DFQATT and CDR2 SNEGSKA (reference sequence). The CDR3 is made up of 15 amino acids. CDR3 residues: CSASELRGSNQPQHF. CDR3 DNA sequence: TGCAGTGCTAGCGAACTCAGGGGTAGCAATCAGCCCCAGCATTTT.

The chain couples TRBV30 to TRBJ1-1; D gene ambiguous. The germline V gene encodes CDR1 GTSNPN and CDR2 SVGIG (reference sequence). Trimming cost V 0 bases and J 6 bases, with 8 bases left between them. The length of the CDR3 is 12 residues. Here the CDR3 reads CAWSVLYSEAFF. The CDR3 DNA sequence: TGTGCCTGGAGTGTACTATACTCTGAAGCTTTCTTT.

This clonotype was recorded at least ten times. The chain combines TRBV5-1 with TRBJ1-1; 11 positions agree with TRBD1. Trimming at V came to 1 base and at J to 11 bases, leaving 4 bases not matched to a gene. The CDR3 covers 13 residues. Germline CDR1 SGHRS, CDR2 YFSETQ. In nucleotides, the CDR3 is TGCGCCAGCAGCTTGTGGACAGGGGGCGATGCTTTCTTT. Its translation is CASSLWTGGDAFF.

There are many counts of this clonotype. The CDR3 sequence: CASSLMDGTEAFF. In DNA, the CDR3 is TGTGCCAGCAGCCTGATGGACGGCACTGAAGCTTTCTTT. This rearrangement joins TRBV6-4 to TRBJ1-1; no clear D gene. Trimming stripped 6 bases from V and 4 bases from J, with 12 bases between. Germline-derived CDR1 and CDR2 are MRHNA and SNTAGT. The CDR3 contains 13 residues.

This clonotype was detected ten times or more. The chain combines TRBV12-5 with TRBJ1-5; TRBD1 might be the D (5 bases). With 7 bases removed from V and 3 bases from J, the gap between germline ends came to 7 bases. The germline CDR1 and CDR2 sequences are LGHNT and FRNRAP. CDR3 size: 12 residues. For the CDR3, the DNA is TGTGCTAGTGCAGGGATCAATCAGCCCCAGCATTTT. Residues: CASAGINQPQHF.

This clonotype was seen ten or more times. The chain couples TRBV6-2 or TRBV6-3 to TRBJ1-5; perhaps TRBD1 as D (6 bases). Looked up from germline, CDR1 is MNHEY and CDR2 is SVGEGT. V gave up 5 bases and J gave up 1 base, with 21 bases separating them. The CDR3 extends over 18 amino acids. The CDR3 nucleotides read TGTGCCAGCAGTCCCAGTTTGGGGGCGGAGGGAAGCAATCAGCCCCAGCATTTT. This encodes CASSPSLGAEGSNQPQHF.

This clonotype was seen at least ten times. The chain combines TRBV6-2 or TRBV6-3 with TRBJ1-6; D gene uncertain. V lost 2 bases and J 2 bases, leaving 4 bases between the germline ends. Germline CDR1 reads MNHEY; CDR2 reads SVGEGT. The length of the CDR3 is 14 residues. The CDR3 sequence is CASSYRTYNSPLHF. The CDR3 coding sequence is TGTGCCAGCAGTTACAGGACCTATAATTCACCCCTCCACTTT.

The genes are TRBV13 and TRBJ1-6; possible D gene TRBD1, 6 bases. V dropped 5 bases and J dropped 5 bases, with 16 bases sitting between them. Germline-derived CDR1 and CDR2 are PRHDT and FYEKMQ (reference sequence). The CDR3 is 16 residues long. CDR3 sequence (DNA): TGTGCCAGCAGCACCCGCGAGGACAGAGATAATTCACCCCTCCACTTT. Its translation is CASSTREDRDNSPLHF. Full variable domain (outside the CDR3, taken from reference TRBV13 and TRBJ1-6): AAGVIQSPRHLIKEKRETATLKCYPIPRHDTVYWYQQGPGQDPQFLISFYEKMQSDKGSIPDRFSAQQFSDYHSELNMSSLELGDSALYFCASSTREDRDNSPLHFGNGTRLTVT.

Many counts were recorded for this clonotype. The chain carries TRBV12-3 or TRBV12-4 and TRBJ1-1; D may be TRBD1 (6 bases). The CDR3 spans 14 residues. Trimming cost V 8 bases and J 4 bases, with 17 bases left between them. The DNA for the CDR3 is TGTGCCAGCGCGGTCGTAGGGGGGAGCACTGAAGCTTTCTTT. Translation: CASAVVGGSTEAFF.

Comment on this clonotype: The conserved closing phenylalanine or tryptophan is absent in this CDR3, likely reflecting a read error. CDR3 DNA: TGCAGCGTTGAAGATGGGTTAAGGGACGGCCCCTACGAGCAGTACTCA. Translating it yields CSVEDGLRDGPYEQYS. This chain links TRBV29-1 with TRBJ2-7; the D gene could be TRBD1 or TRBD2 (5 bases each). V was clipped by 0 bases and J by 2 bases, with 17 bases between them. CDR1 and CDR2 (germline): SQVTM, ANQGSEA. The length of the CDR3 is 16 residues.

This clonotype was recorded many times. V is TRBV29-1 and J is TRBJ1-1; D gene unclear. V was shortened by 5 bases and J by 1 base, with 11 bases between the two germline ends. The length of the CDR3 is 13 residues. CDR1 and CDR2 from the germline V gene are SQVTM and ANQGSEA. CDR3 coding DNA: TGCAGCGTTTTAAGGGCGCCGAACACTGAAGCTTTCTTT. This gives the protein CSVLRAPNTEAFF. The variable domain in full, with the rest retrieved from reference TRBV29-1 and TRBJ1-1, is SAVISQKPSRDICQRGTSLTIQCQVDSQVTMMFWYRQQPGQSLTLIATANQGSEATYESGFVIDKFPISRPNLTFSTLTVSNMSPEDSSIYLCSVLRAPNTEAFFGQGTRLTVV.

This clonotype has a count of ten or more. Written as DNA, the CDR3 is TGTGCCAGCAGGGCGGGACTCACCGGGGAGCTGTTTTTT. Its translation: CASRAGLTGELFF. This rearrangement joins TRBV2 to TRBJ2-2; tentatively, D is TRBD2 (6 bases). Germline assignment: CDR1 SNHLY and CDR2 FYNNEI. V lost 6 bases and J 4 bases, leaving 9 bases between the germline ends. The CDR3 totals 13 residues.

This clonotype has at least ten counts. The V call is TRBV27, the J call TRBJ1-1, with TRBD1 as a possible D gene (5 bases). V lost 3 bases to trimming and J lost 3 bases, with 11 bases between them. CDR1 is MNHEY, CDR2 SMNVEV, per germline (reference sequence). There are 14 residues in the CDR3. CDR3: CASSLFDRDTEAFF. CDR3 coding DNA: TGTGCCAGCAGTTTGTTTGACAGAGACACTGAAGCTTTCTTT.

This clonotype was counted many times. V usage is TRBV6-2 or TRBV6-3 and J usage is TRBJ1-5, with a tentative D call TRBD1 (6 bases). The V end was cut by 6 bases, the J end by 10 bases, with 28 bases between. The CDR3 is 17 residues long. Per germline, CDR1 MNHEY and CDR2 SVGEGT. This chain's CDR3 is CASSPKSVRGLERPQHF. CDR3 DNA: TGTGCCAGCAGCCCGAAATCGGTCCGGGGGCTAGAACGCCCCCAGCATTTT.

The table lists this clonotype with many counts. V and J are TRBV28 and TRBJ2-7; TRBD2 agrees at 14 bases. The CDR3 covers 21 residues. Trimming cost V 4 bases and J 1 base; bases outside gene matches: 18. Germline-derived CDR1 and CDR2 are MDHEN and SYDVKM. The CDR3 is CASSSARTGTSGRLGSYEQYF. The CDR3 DNA reads TGTGCCAGCAGTTCCGCCCGTACCGGGACTAGCGGGAGATTGGGATCCTACGAGCAGTACTTC.

This clonotype was counted only a few times. J is TRBJ2-4 and V is TRBV7-2; 9 bases match TRBD1. J gave up 6 bases and V 5 bases, and 11 bases lay outside the gene matches. Germline assignment: CDR1 SGHTA and CDR2 FQGNSA. The CDR3 covers 16 residues. The CDR3 bases are TGTGCCAGCAGCCCAAGTCCCGGGACAGGGAGAAACATTCAGTACTTC. Its protein product is CASSPSPGTGRNIQYF.

This clonotype was counted many times. This chain joins TRBV6-2 or TRBV6-3 and TRBJ2-7; TRBD2 might be the D (5 bases). CDR1 and CDR2 from the germline V gene are MNHEY and SVGEGT. The CDR3 length is 15 residues. V was shortened by 5 bases and J by 5 bases, with 19 bases between the two germline ends. The DNA for the CDR3 is TGTGCCAGCAGTGCGCCGGGAACTCCGAGGGACGAGCAGTACTTC. Amino acid sequence: CASSAPGTPRDEQYF.